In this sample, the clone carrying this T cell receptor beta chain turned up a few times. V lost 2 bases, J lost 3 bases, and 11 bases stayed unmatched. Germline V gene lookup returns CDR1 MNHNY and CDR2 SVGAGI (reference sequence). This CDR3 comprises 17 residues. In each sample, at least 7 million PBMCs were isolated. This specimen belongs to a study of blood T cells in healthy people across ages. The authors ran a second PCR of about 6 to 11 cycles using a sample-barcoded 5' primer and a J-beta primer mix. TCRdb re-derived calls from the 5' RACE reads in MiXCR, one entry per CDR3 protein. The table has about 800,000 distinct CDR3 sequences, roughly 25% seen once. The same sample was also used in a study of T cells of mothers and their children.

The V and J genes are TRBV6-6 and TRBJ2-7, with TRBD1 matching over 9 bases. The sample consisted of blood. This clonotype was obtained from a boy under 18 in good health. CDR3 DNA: TGTGCCAGCAGTTACCAAAAACCGGGACAGGGCCTCTACGAGCAGTACTTC. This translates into CASSYQKPGQGLYEQYF.